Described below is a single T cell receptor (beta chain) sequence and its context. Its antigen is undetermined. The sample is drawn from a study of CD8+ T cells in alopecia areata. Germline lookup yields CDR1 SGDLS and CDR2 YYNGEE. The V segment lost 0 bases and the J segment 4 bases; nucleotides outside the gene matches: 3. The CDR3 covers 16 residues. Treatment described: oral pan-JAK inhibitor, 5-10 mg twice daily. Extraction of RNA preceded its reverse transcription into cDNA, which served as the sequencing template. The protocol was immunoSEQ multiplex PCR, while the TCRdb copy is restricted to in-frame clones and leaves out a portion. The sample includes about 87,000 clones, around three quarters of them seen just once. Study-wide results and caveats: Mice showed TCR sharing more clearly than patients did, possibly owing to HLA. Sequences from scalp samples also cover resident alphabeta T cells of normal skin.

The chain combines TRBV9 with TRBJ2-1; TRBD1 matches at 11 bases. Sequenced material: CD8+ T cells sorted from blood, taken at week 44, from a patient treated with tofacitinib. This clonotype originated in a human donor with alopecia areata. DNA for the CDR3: TGTGCCAGCAGCGTAGAAGGACAGGGGGCTTACAATGAGCAGTTCTTC. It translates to CASSVEGQGAYNEQFF.